This TCR beta chain was captured in a study of cytomegalovirus exposure and HLA in healthy donors. Study-wide results and caveats: Specificity of a few CMV-associated chains for CMV antigens was verified in vitro. Follow-up analysis seemed to connect common viral pathogens with several of the most significant clusters identified. The authors later found TCR association rates varying by HLA locus, with DRB1 most and HLA-C fewest. A later analysis reportedly found fewer N-insertions in an Asian-associated ancestry cluster than the roughly 730-donor mean.

V was pared by 2 bases and J by 4 bases, with 11 bases between. Germline-derived CDR1 and CDR2 are SGHTA and FQGNSA. The CDR3 sequence is 15 residues long. PCR amplification relied on 60 Vbeta primers (plus 13 Jbeta primers). Clones were read by immunoSEQ multiplex PCR, and TCRdb kept only the in-frame ones, dropping some. The table records 100,000 to 150,000 clones, 81% of them present only once. On this clone: Its antigen is not identified.

Sequencing was done on a sample of PBMCs. The receptor was isolated from a middle-aged woman in good health and CMV-seronegative. The V call is TRBV7-2, the J call TRBJ1-4, with D unresolved. CDR3 amino acids: CASSLQQLDNEKLFF. CDR3 sequence (DNA): TGTGCCAGCAGCTTACAACAGCTCGATAATGAAAAACTGTTTTTT. The whole variable domain, remainder taken from reference TRBV7-2 and TRBJ1-4, is GAGVSQSPSNKVTEKGKDVELRCDPISGHTALYWYRQSLGQGLEFLIYFQGNSAPDKSGLPSDRFSAERTGGSVSTLTIQRTQQEDSAVYLCASSLQQLDNEKLFFGSGTQLSVL.